This T cell receptor (beta chain) comes out of a study of breast tumors, draining lymph nodes, adjacent tissues (dated by TCRdb to 2016 to 2018). Regarding the research as a whole: TCR beta repertoires were compared across tumor, adjacent nontumor tissue and axillary lymph nodes obtained from breast cancer patients. In human breast cancer, the study set out to assess how tumor, surrounding tissue and draining lymph node repertoires relate to one another and whether T cells might be exchanged between them. What the research found in general, with its limitations: A scenario in which most tumor T cells derive from the lymph node and then expand within tumor tissue was judged to be consistent with the data. The conclusion that tumor T cells originate in lymph nodes was framed as consistent with a hypothesis rather than directly demonstrated. Tumor T-cell repertoires showed less diversity than lymph node repertoires and more diversity than nontumor tissue repertoires, and tumor T-cell repertoires showed preferential V and J gene usage. In luminal-like breast cancer, tumor and nontumor tissue repertoires resembled each other significantly more than in basal-like breast cancer.

Lymph node samples were obtained from the axillary draining lymph nodes of breast cancer patients. The germline V gene specifies SGHAT as CDR1 and FQNNGV as CDR2. The cysteine opens and the phenylalanine closes a CDR3 of 14 amino acids. The retained sequence is limited to the CDR3, 42 bases, with the frame set at the first base. The V end loses 5 bases and the J end loses 1 base, and a stretch of 11 bases separates them. Reads for this sample came from an Illumina HiSeq 2000. TCR beta chain libraries were generated by multiplex PCR amplification. High-throughput sequencing was used to analyze the amplified TCR beta chain products. In TCRdb, the public reads were trimmed at Q25 with fastp and aligned with MiXCR, with productive beta chains retained. Each entry is one CDR3 protein sequence, shown with its most common DNA and genes. Across this sample there are some 170,000 distinct CDR3 sequences, with 33% seen only once. The top ten clones comprise more than 3.5% of the sample.

There are a few counts of this clonotype. Its cognate antigen has yet to be identified. Base qualities are not recorded, but no much larger clone differs from it by a single base. The receptor comes from a female donor with breast cancer. Some clones in this sample may be carry-over from other donors' samples. The V and J genes are TRBV11-2 and TRBJ1-1; the D gene assignment is ambiguous. The material sequenced was axillary lymph node tissue. The nucleotide sequence is given as TGTGCCAGCAGCCCTCAACCGACGAACACTGAAGCTTTCTTT. Its product reads: CASSPQPTNTEAFF.